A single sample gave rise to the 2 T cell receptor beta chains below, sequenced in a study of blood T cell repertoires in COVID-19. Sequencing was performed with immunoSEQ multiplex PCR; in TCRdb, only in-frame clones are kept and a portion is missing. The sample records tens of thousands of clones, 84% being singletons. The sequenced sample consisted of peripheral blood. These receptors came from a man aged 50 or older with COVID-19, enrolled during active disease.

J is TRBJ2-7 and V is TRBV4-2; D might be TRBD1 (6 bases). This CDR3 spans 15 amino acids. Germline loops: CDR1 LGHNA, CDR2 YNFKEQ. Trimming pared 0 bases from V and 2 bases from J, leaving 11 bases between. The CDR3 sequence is CASSQDSTGTYEQYF. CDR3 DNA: TGTGCCAGCAGCCAAGACTCGACAGGAACCTACGAGCAGTACTTC.

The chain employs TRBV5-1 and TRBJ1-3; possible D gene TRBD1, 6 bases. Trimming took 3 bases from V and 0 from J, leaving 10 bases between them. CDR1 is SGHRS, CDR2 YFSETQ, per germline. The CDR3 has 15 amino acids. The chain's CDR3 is CASSYGQSSGNTIYF. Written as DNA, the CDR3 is TGCGCCAGCAGCTATGGACAGAGCTCTGGAAACACCATATATTTT.